This T cell receptor (beta chain) was obtained from a study of T cell repertoires in cytomegalovirus infection. Study-wide results and caveats: CMV-specific TCR beta clonotypes restricted by HLA-C were the ones dominating the ex vivo response.

Concerning this clonotype itself: Antigen unknown.

TCRdb recomputed calls from the reads with MiXCR, one row per CDR3 protein. Of around 500,000 distinct CDR3 sequences in the sample, approximately 42% are singletons; the top ten hold about two fifths. Germline CDR1 reads SGHDN; CDR2 reads FVKESK. This CDR3 has 16 amino acids. V lost 1 base to trimming and J lost 3 bases, with 16 bases between them. The sequence came from a human donor in good health (CMV status not recorded). Some clones in this sample may be carry-over from other donors' samples. This specimen consisted of cultured PBMCs, obtained from culture after CMV antigen stimulation. The chain couples TRBV14 to TRBJ2-7, with D possibly matching TRBD2 (6 bases). In nucleotides, the CDR3 is TGTGCCAGCAGCCAAGGCGGGATGAGTATTTACTACGAGCAGTACTTC. Translating it yields CASSQGGMSIYYEQYF.